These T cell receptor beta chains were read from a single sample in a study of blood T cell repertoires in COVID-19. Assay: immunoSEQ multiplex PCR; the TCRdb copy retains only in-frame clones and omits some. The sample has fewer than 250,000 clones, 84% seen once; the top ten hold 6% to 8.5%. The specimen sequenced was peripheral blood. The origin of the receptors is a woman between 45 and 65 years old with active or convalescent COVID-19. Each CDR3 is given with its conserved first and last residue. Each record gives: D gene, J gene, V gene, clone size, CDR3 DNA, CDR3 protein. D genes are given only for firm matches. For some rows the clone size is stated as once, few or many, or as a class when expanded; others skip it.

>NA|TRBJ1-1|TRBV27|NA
TGTGCCAGCAGTTCAGACAGGTTGCCAGCTTTCTTT
CASSSDRLPAFF
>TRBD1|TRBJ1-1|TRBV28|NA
TGTGCCAGCACGAGTGACAGGGGGCTCTACTTT
CASTSDRGLYF
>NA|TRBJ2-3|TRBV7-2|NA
TGTGCCAGCAGCTTCCCCGCAGATACGCAGTATTTT
CASSFPADTQYF
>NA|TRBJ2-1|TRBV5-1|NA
TGCGCCAGCAGTCTCGACTCGAGCTCCTACAATGAGCAGTTCTTC
CASSLDSSSYNEQFF
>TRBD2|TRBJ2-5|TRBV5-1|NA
TGCGCCAGCAGCTTTAGCGGGGGGATTATTCGAGAGACCCAGTACTTC
CASSFSGGIIRETQYF
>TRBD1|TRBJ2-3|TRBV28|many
TGTGCCAGCAGTTTGGGACAGGGGGTAAGCACAGATACGCAGTATTTT
CASSLGQGVSTDTQYF
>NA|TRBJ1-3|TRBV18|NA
TGTGCCAGCTCACCAAACCTAAACAGGGAACCTGGAAACACCATATATTTT
CASSPNLNREPGNTIYF
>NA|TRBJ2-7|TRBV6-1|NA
TGTGCCAGCAGTGAACCGGGATACGAGCAGTACTTC
CASSEPGYEQYF
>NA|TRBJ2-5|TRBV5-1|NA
TGCGCCAGCAGCTTGTTGGTAGCAGAGACCCAGTACTTC
CASSLLVAETQYF
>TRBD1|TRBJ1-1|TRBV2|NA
TGTGCCAGCAGTGAAGTTAGCAGGGGGCAGGATGAAGCTTTCTTT
CASSEVSRGQDEAFF
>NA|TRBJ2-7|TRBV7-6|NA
TGTGCCAGCAGCAAAAATTCGGGGAACACCCTCTCCTACGAGCAGTACTTC
CASSKNSGNTLSYEQYF
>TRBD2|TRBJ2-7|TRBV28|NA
TGTGCCAGCAGTTTATATGCGGGAGCAGGGAGGGAGCAGTACTTC
CASSLYAGAGREQYF
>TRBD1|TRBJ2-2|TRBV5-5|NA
TGTGCCAGCAGCAGTACCGGACAGGGACTTTACACCGGGGAGCTGTTTTTT
CASSSTGQGLYTGELFF
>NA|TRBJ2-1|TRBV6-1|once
TGTGCCAGCAGTGAAATGGGCGCCATCCCCAATGAGCAGTTCTTC
CASSEMGAIPNEQFF
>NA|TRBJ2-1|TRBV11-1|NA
TGTGCCAGCAGCTTTGCGCCTGCCAATGAGCAGTTCTTC
CASSFAPANEQFF
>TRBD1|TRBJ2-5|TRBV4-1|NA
TGCGCCAGCAGCCAAGATAACAGGGGACGAGAGACCCAGTACTTC
CASSQDNRGRETQYF
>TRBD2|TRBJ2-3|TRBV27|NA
TGTGCCAGCAGTCCCCCGACTAGCGGGAGCTTCTCGAGCACAGATACGCAGTATTTT
CASSPPTSGSFSSTDTQYF
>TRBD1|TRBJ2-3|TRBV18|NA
TGTGCCAGCTCCCCCTGGACAGGTCCCACAGATACGCAGTATTTT
CASSPWTGPTDTQYF
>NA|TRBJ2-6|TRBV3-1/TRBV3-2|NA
TGTGCCAGCAGCCAAGACATCAGGGCCTCTGGGGCCAACGTCCTGACTTTC
CASSQDIRASGANVLTF
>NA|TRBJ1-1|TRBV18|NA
TGTGCCAGCTCACCATCCTTAAACACTGAAGCTTTCTTT
CASSPSLNTEAFF
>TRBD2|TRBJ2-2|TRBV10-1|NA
TGCGCCAGTGGCGGGGGGAACACCGGGGAGCTGTTTTTT
CASGGGNTGELFF
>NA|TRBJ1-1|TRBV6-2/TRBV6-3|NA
TGTGCCAGCAGTTACCTAGCAGGAGGTGAAGCTTTCTTT
CASSYLAGGEAFF
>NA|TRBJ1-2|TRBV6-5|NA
TGTGCCAGCAGTCCGGGCGGGACGGCCTATGGCTACACCTTC
CASSPGGTAYGYTF
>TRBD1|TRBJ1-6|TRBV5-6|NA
TGTGCCAGCAGCTTGTGGACAGGTGGTAATTCACCCCTCCACTTT
CASSLWTGGNSPLHF
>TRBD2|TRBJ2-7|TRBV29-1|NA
TGCAGCGCCCGAGCTAGCGGTCCCCAGTACTTC
CSARASGPQYF
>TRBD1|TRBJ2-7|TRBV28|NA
TGTGCCACCCATTGGGGGACAGGGGTAGACGAGCAGTACTTC
CATHWGTGVDEQYF
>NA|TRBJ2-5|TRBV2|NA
TGTGCCAGGTCGGGACTGGGACAAGAGACCCAGTACTTC
CARSGLGQETQYF
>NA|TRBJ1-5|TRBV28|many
TGTGCCAGCAGTTCAGTAGGGGTCAATCAGCCCCAGCATTTT
CASSSVGVNQPQHF
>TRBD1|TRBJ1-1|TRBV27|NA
TGTGCCAGCAGGGAGGGGGCGATGAACACTGAAGCTTTCTTT
CASREGAMNTEAFF
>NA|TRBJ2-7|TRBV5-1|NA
TGCGCCAGCACCGTGACAACCATGGGTTACGAGCAGTACTTC
CASTVTTMGYEQYF
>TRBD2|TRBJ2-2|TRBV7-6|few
TGTGCCAGCAGCTCTAGCGGGGGGACCGCCGGGGAGCTGTTTTTT
CASSSSGGTAGELFF
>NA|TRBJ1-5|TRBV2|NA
TGTGCCAGCAGCCCGACAAAGAGCAATCAGCCCCAGCATTTT
CASSPTKSNQPQHF
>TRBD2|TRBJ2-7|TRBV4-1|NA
TGCGCCAGCAGCCAACCCGGGACTAGCGGGAGTTCCTACGAGCAGTACTTC
CASSQPGTSGSSYEQYF
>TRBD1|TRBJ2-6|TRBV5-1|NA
TGCGCCAGCAGCCCCCGACGACAGGGAAACTCTGGGGCCAACGTCCTGACTTTC
CASSPRRQGNSGANVLTF
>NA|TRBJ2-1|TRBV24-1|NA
TGTGCCACCAGTGATCCCACAGGGCCCCATTACAATGAGCAGTTCTTC
CATSDPTGPHYNEQFF
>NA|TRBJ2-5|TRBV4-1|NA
TGCGCCAGCAGCCCCATGAGACAACGAATGGGAGAGACCCAGTACTTC
CASSPMRQRMGETQYF
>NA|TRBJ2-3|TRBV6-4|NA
TGTGCCAGCAGCCCTAGAGTTAACACAGATACGCAGTATTTT
CASSPRVNTDTQYF
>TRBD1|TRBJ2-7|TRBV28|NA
TGTGCCAGCAGGGGAGGACAGGGAACCTACGAGCAGTACTTC
CASRGGQGTYEQYF
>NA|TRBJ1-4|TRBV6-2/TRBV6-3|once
TGTGCCAGCAGTTACTCCGGGAGTGAAAAACTGTTTTTT
CASSYSGSEKLFF
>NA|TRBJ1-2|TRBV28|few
TGTGCCAGCAGTTTAAGGGGTGGGAGACAGGCTGGGTATGGCTACACCTTC
CASSLRGGRQAGYGYTF
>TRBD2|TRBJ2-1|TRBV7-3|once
TGTGCCAGCAGCTCTGGACTAGCGGAATACAATGAGCAGTTCTTC
CASSSGLAEYNEQFF
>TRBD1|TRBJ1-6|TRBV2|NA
TGTGCCGGAGGACAGGAGGAAAATTCACCCCTCCACTTT
CAGGQEENSPLHF
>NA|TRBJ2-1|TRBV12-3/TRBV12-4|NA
TGTGCCAGCAGTCTCTCCTACAATGAGCAGTTCTTC
CASSLSYNEQFF
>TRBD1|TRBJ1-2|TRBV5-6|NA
TGTGCCAGCAGCTTGGCCGGGGGACAGGCGGAGGGGGACACCTTC
CASSLAGGQAEGDTF
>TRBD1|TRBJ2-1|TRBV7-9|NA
TGTGCCAGCAGCCACCGACAGGGATATTTTAATGAGCAGTTCTTC
CASSHRQGYFNEQFF
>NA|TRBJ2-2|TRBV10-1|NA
TGCGCCAGCGGAGGGAGAACCAACACCGGGGAGCTGTTTTTT
CASGGRTNTGELFF
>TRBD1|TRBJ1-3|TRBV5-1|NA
TGCGCCAGCAGCTTGGGGTCCGGGACAGGGGCTGGAAACACCATATATTTT
CASSLGSGTGAGNTIYF
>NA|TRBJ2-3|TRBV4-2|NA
TGTGCCAGCAGCCCAGAAACACAGGTTCTAAGCACAGATACGCAGTATTTT
CASSPETQVLSTDTQYF
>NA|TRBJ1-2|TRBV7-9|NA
TGTGCCAGCAGCCCTGCGGGACCCCCCGATGGCTACACCTTC
CASSPAGPPDGYTF
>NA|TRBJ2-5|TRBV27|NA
TGTGCCAGCAGTTCCGATCGACTAGGAGGGACCCAGTACTTC
CASSSDRLGGTQYF
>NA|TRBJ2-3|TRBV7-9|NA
TGTGCCAGCAGCTTAGCTGGGGGGGCCACAGATACGCAGTATTTT
CASSLAGGATDTQYF
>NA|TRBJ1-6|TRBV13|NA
TGTGCCAGCAGCTCATACAGGGAAGGGTCACCCCTCCACTTT
CASSSYREGSPLHF
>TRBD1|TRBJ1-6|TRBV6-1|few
TGTGCCAGCAGTGACAAGTTCAGGGGGCGAGATTCACCCCTCCACTTT
CASSDKFRGRDSPLHF
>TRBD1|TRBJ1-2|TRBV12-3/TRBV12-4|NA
TGTGCCAGCAGTTCAGGGGGCGGCTATGGCTACACCTTC
CASSSGGGYGYTF
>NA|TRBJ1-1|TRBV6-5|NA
TGTGCCACCCCTAGTGACAGAGGGAACACTGAAGCTTTCTTT
CATPSDRGNTEAFF